This entry concerns a single T cell receptor beta chain. The data are from a study of blood T cell repertoires in COVID-19. On the study more broadly: The origin of the acute and convalescent COVID-19 samples was the United States, Italy and Spain. Sample material is recorded as cDNA or gDNA derived from T cells, B-cell-depleted T cells, or PBMCs.

The CDR3 is 19 residues long. Germline CDR1 is SGHTA and CDR2 is FQGNSA. Losses at the gene ends were 2 bases for V and 2 bases for J; bases not matched to a gene: 15. In the authors' methods: From reference gene primer amplification, estimates of nucleated cell counts were derived. Assay used: immunoSEQ multiplex PCR; TCRdb lists only in-frame clones, some missing. V and J calls plus clone size are reproduced from that table; the DNA served to infer D and trimming. The sample includes fewer than 400,000 clones, roughly nine tenths of them seen just once. This chain joins TRBV7-2 and TRBJ2-3; 8 positions agree with TRBD2. The sequenced sample was peripheral blood. The TCR comes from a woman aged 25 to 39 with COVID-19, enrolled during active disease. This CDR3 reads CASSLIPEVSGGTTDTQYF. CDR3 sequence (DNA): TGTGCCAGCAGCTTAATCCCGGAAGTGAGCGGGGGAACCACAGATACGCAGTATTTT. Combining the CDR3 with reference TRBV7-2 and TRBJ2-3 gives the whole variable domain GAGVSQSPSNKVTEKGKDVELRCDPISGHTALYWYRQSLGQGLEFLIYFQGNSAPDKSGLPSDRFSAERTGGSVSTLTIQRTQQEDSAVYLCASSLIPEVSGGTTDTQYFGPGTRLTVL.